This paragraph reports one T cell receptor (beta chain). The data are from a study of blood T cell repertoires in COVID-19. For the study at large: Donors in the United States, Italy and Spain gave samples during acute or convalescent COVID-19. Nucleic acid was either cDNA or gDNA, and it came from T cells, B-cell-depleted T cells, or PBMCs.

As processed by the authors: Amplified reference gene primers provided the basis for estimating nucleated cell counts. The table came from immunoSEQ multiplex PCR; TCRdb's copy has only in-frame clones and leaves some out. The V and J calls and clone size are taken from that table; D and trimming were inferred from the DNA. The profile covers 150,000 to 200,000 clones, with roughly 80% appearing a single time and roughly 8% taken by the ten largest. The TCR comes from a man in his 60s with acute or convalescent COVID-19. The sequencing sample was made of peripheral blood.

CDR3 bases: TGTGCCAGCAGCTTAGGGACAGAGAACACTGAAGCTTTCTTT. It encodes CASSLGTENTEAFF. V is TRBV7-9 and J is TRBJ1-1, with D maybe TRBD1 (6 bases). V was clipped by 1 base and J by 1 base, with 7 bases between them. The CDR3 runs to 14 residues. The germline CDR1 and CDR2 sequences are SEHNR and FQNEAQ (reference sequence).